A selection of T cell receptor beta chains follows, all from one sample in a study of identical twins. TCRdb reanalysed the 5' RACE reads using MiXCR and keeps one entry per CDR3 protein. The sample lists some 1,600,000 distinct CDR3 sequences, about 32% occurring once. The sequenced sample was cord blood. The receptors come from a newborn girl in good health. The CDR3 runs from the conserved cysteine through the conserved F or W. The D gene is left open where the match is weak. The size of a clone is reported for some rows only, either as once, few or many, or as a class for expanded clones.

few	TRBV6-6	TRBJ2-4	TRBD2	TGTGCCAGTGCCTTCGCGGGAGTTCTTGAGCAGTACTTC	CASAFAGVLEQYF
many	TRBV29-1	TRBJ2-7	-	TGCAGCGTTGATGGTACAGGTCAAGCTCCCCAGTACTTC	CSVDGTGQAPQYF
few	TRBV18	TRBJ2-1	TRBD2	TGTGCCAGCTCACCCCTATCCGGGACTAGAGCCAATGAGCAGTTCTTC	CASSPLSGTRANEQFF
few	TRBV29-1	TRBJ2-7	-	TGCAGCGTTGAGACAGCGAACTACGAGCAGTACTTC	CSVETANYEQYF
few	TRBV20-1	TRBJ2-3	-	TGCAGTGCTAGGTTCCCCCTCGGTGGCCGCACAGATACGCAGTATTTT	CSARFPLGGRTDTQYF
few	TRBV21-1	TRBJ1-2	-	TGTGCCAGCAGCAAAGAGATCAGGGGTCACTATGGCTACACCTTC	CASSKEIRGHYGYTF
few	TRBV20-1	TRBJ2-1	TRBD2	TGCAGTGCTAGAGTAAGCGGGAGGGCCTCCTACAATGAGCAGTTCTTC	CSARVSGRASYNEQFF
few	TRBV30	TRBJ1-5	-	TGTGCCTCCGGACCCGGAGAAGGTCAGCCCCAGCATTTT	CASGPGEGQPQHF
-	TRBV28	TRBJ2-7	TRBD2	TGTGCCAGCAGTTTTTCGGATAGCGGGAGCAGATACGAGCAGTACTTC	CASSFSDSGSRYEQYF
-	TRBV10-3	TRBJ2-5	TRBD2	TGTGCCATCAGTCTTGTAGGTGGGACTAGCGGGTATTATAATGAGCAGGTCTTC	CAISLVGGTSGYYNEQVF
-	TRBV20-1	TRBJ2-7	TRBD2	TGCAGTGCTAGTCTTCTAGGACTAGGGGCCTACGAGCAGTACTTC	CSASLLGLGAYEQYF
-	TRBV20-1	TRBJ1-5	-	TGCAGTGCTAGAGGTTTTTGGGGTCAGCCCCAGCATTTT	CSARGFWGQPQHF
few	TRBV12-3/TRBV12-4	TRBJ2-1	-	TGTGCCAGCAGTAGTGGGGTGTGGAGCAATGAGCAGTTCTTC	CASSSGVWSNEQFF
few	TRBV5-1	TRBJ1-4	-	TGCGCCAGCAGCTTGGGCCGAGGTCGGGACATCAATGAAAAACTGTTTTTT	CASSLGRGRDINEKLFF
-	TRBV2	TRBJ2-7	-	TGTGCCAGCAGTGAATATAGGGGGAACGAGCAGTCCTTC	CASSEYRGNEQSF
many	TRBV7-2	TRBJ1-4	-	TGTGCCAGCAGCTTAAGCGGCCAGGGAATGAAACTGTTTTTT	CASSLSGQGMKLFF
few	TRBV6-2/TRBV6-3	TRBJ2-7	-	TGTGCCAGCAGTAATCGTTGGGTTGCCCTGGACGAGCAGTACTTC	CASSNRWVALDEQYF
once	TRBV20-1	TRBJ2-1	TRBD1	TGCAGTGCTAGAGATGGGGACAGGGACTACGAGCAGTTCTTC	CSARDGDRDYEQFF
few	TRBV6-5	TRBJ1-6	TRBD1	TGTGCCAGCAGTTACCAAATGGGACAGGGGAGCTCCTATAATTCACCCCTCCACTTT	CASSYQMGQGSSYNSPLHF
-	TRBV7-2	TRBJ2-1	TRBD2	TGTGCCAGCAGAGAACTAGCGTCTGAGCAGTTCTTC	CASRELASEQFF
many	TRBV7-9	TRBJ2-7	-	TGTGCCAGCAGCTTAGCGGGGAGGGAGCAGTACTTC	CASSLAGREQYF
few	TRBV6-5	TRBJ2-5	TRBD2	TGTGCCAGCAGTTACACACCGGGACTAGCGAGGGAGACCCAGTACTTC	CASSYTPGLARETQYF
-	TRBV2	TRBJ2-3	-	TGTGCCAGCAGTGAATCCCTTCGGCAGGGTAGCACAGATACGCAGTATTTT	CASSESLRQGSTDTQYF
-	TRBV20-1	TRBJ1-6	-	TGCAGTGCCCGGGGGGGCGCTGGGTCACCCCTCCACTTT	CSARGGAGSPLHF
many	TRBV4-2	TRBJ2-1	TRBD2	TGTGCCAGCAGCCAAGATCTTCGCGGGGGGTACTACAATGAGCAGTTCTTC	CASSQDLRGGYYNEQFF
-	TRBV4-1	TRBJ2-3	-	TGCGCCAGCAGCCAAGGTCCCCAGGGGATCACAGATACGCAGTATTTT	CASSQGPQGITDTQYF
-	TRBV6-2/TRBV6-3	TRBJ2-7	-	TGTGCCAGCAGTTACTATCTCTCGACGGCCTACGAGCAGTACTTC	CASSYYLSTAYEQYF
-	TRBV6-1	TRBJ1-2	-	TGTGCCAGCAGTGAAGGTAGCCCACAAGCTAACTATGGCTACACCTTC	CASSEGSPQANYGYTF
-	TRBV19	TRBJ1-1	TRBD1	TGTGCCAGTAGTAAACAGGGGTCGAACACTGAAGCTTTCTTT	CASSKQGSNTEAFF
few	TRBV28	TRBJ2-7	TRBD1	TGTGCCAGCACGAGGACAGGGATCTACGAGCAGTACTTC	CASTRTGIYEQYF
once	TRBV5-1	TRBJ2-1	-	TGCGCCAGCAGGTCTCAGCCTAGCCAAGAGACCCAGTTCTTC	CASRSQPSQETQFF
-	TRBV6-1	TRBJ1-2	-	TGTGCCAGCAAAGGAAGTGTCAACTATGGCTACACCTTC	CASKGSVNYGYTF
few	TRBV29-1	TRBJ1-2	-	TGCAGCGTGGGTCGGAGGGACCGCTATGGCTACACCTTC	CSVGRRDRYGYTF
many	TRBV7-2	TRBJ2-4	-	TGTGCCAGCAGCTTAGGGACGGCAAACATTCAGTACTTC	CASSLGTANIQYF
-	TRBV19	TRBJ2-7	TRBD1	TGTGCCAGTAGTATTTGGGTGAGACAGGGGCGCTACGAGCAGTACTTC	CASSIWVRQGRYEQYF
few	TRBV20-1	TRBJ2-5	-	TGCAGTGCTAGAGATACCACGGGGGAACCCCAAGAGACCCAGTACTTC	CSARDTTGEPQETQYF
-	TRBV24-1	TRBJ2-2	-	TGTGCCACCAGTATTGACAGTCCGAACACCGGGGAGCTGTTTTTT	CATSIDSPNTGELFF
-	TRBV28	TRBJ1-2	TRBD1	TGTGCCAGCAGTTCCTGGGACAGGCGTTTCTATGGCTACACCTTC	CASSSWDRRFYGYTF
-	TRBV12-3/TRBV12-4	TRBJ2-3	TRBD1	TGTGCCAGCAGTTCGGACAGGGGAAATCCAGATACGCAGTATTTT	CASSSDRGNPDTQYF
few	TRBV4-1	TRBJ2-1	TRBD2	TGCGCCAGCAGCCCAGGAGGTCTAGCGGTCTACAATGAGCAGTTCTTC	CASSPGGLAVYNEQFF
few	TRBV29-1	TRBJ1-2	-	TGCAGCTCCCGGACAGACGCGCCCAACTATGGCTACACCTTC	CSSRTDAPNYGYTF
-	TRBV18	TRBJ1-6	-	TGTGCCAGCTCACCTAACAGACTACCCTTGAGCTCCTATAATTCACCCCTCCACTTT	CASSPNRLPLSSYNSPLHF
few	TRBV7-9	TRBJ2-3	TRBD1	TGTGCCAGCAGCTTAGCCGGGACAGGAATCACAGATACGCAGTATTTT	CASSLAGTGITDTQYF
-	TRBV7-2	TRBJ2-1	TRBD2	TGTGCCAGCAGCTCCCGGACTAGTTGGGGAAGCTCCTACAATGAGCAGTTCTTC	CASSSRTSWGSSYNEQFF
few	TRBV28	TRBJ1-1	-	TGTGCCAGCAGTTTATACCGGGGAAGCCGTGAAGCTTTCTTT	CASSLYRGSREAFF